This TCR beta chain is from a study of T cell responses to AZD1222 COVID-19 vaccine. Only in-frame clones appear in the TCRdb table, and some are missing; sequencing was by immunoSEQ multiplex PCR. Counted here are 90,000 to 150,000 clones, around 87% occurring once; the ten biggest clones make up around 2.5%. The CDR3 contains 17 residues. Trimming removed 5 bases from V and 0 bases from J, with 17 bases in between. Per germline, CDR1 MNHEY and CDR2 SVGEGT. Analysis merged second doses at about 4 or about 12 weeks. This clonotype was sampled from an adult who received the AZD1222 COVID-19 vaccine. The sample consisted of peripheral blood, taken 28 days after the second AZD1222 dose. The V and J genes are TRBV6-2 or TRBV6-3 and TRBJ2-1; possibly TRBD1 or TRBD2 for D (7 bases each). The CDR3 loop reads CASSTWEGAGSYNEQFF. Here the CDR3 DNA reads TGTGCCAGCAGTACCTGGGAGGGGGCGGGCTCCTACAATGAGCAGTTCTTC.